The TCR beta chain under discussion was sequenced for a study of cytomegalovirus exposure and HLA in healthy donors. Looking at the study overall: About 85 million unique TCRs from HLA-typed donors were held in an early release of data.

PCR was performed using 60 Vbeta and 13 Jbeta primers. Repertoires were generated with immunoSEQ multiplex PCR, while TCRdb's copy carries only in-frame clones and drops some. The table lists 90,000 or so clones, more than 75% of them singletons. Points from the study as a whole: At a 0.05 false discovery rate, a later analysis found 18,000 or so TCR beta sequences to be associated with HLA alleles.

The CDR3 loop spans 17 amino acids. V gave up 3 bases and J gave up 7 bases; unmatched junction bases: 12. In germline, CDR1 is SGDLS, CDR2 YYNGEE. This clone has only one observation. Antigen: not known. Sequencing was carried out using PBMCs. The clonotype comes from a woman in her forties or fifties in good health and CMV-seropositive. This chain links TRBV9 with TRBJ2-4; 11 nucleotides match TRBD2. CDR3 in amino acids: CASSAHDSGRAENIQYF. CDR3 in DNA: TGTGCCAGCAGCGCCCATGATAGCGGGAGGGCCGAGAACATTCAGTACTTC. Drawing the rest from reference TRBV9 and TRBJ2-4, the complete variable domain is DSGVTQTPKHLITATGQRVTLRCSPRSGDLSVYWYQQSLDQGLQFLIQYYNGEERAKGNILERFSAQQFPDLHSELNLSSLELGDSALYFCASSAHDSGRAENIQYFGAGTRLSVL.